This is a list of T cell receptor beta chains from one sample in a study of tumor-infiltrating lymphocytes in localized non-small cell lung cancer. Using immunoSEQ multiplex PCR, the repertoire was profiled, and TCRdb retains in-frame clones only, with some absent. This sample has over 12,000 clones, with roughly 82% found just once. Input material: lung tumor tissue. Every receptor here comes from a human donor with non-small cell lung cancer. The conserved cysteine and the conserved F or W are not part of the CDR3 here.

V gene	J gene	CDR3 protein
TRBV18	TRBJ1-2	ASSPSPYYGYT
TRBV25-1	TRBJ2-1	ASSEFARQF
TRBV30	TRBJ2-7	AWSSYASGNGAEQY
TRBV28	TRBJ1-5	ASSLWYQDRVIGGNQPQH
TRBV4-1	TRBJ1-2	ASSQSRGTGYGYT
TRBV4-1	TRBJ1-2	ASSQEGRAAYGYT
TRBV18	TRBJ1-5	ASSQGFNQPQH
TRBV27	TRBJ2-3	ASARGGQGVDTQY
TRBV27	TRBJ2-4	ASSLDSKNIQY
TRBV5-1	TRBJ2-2	ASRLRVTGELF
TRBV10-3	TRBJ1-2	AIRPDTGAEDGYT
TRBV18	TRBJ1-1	ASSLRTGGYTEAF
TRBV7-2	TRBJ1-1	ASSLDTEAF
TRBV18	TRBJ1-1	ASSPTRPHTEAF
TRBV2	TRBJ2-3	ASRLGLAKGTDTQY
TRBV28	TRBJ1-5	ASRSPFWNQPQH
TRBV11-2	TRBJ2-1	ASSYDRGTYNEQF
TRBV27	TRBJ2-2	ASSLGITGELF
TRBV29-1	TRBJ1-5	SVNALGLNGQPQH
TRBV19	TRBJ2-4	ASSGLAVAKNIQY
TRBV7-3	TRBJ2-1	ASSLRGVSGNRNEQF
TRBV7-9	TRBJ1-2	ASSLWGQGLNYGYT
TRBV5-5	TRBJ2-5	ASSLTSTGLETQY
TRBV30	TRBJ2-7	AWSRDRGQGEQY
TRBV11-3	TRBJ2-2	ASSASTRAGELF
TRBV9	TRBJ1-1	ASSVGEWTEAF
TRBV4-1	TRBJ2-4	ASTTTGTSNIQY
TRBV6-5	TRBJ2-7	ASSDRQGGYEQY
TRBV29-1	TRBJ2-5	SVAGNTQETQY
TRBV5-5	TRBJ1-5	ASSWGAGEGYPQH
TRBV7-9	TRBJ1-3	ASSPTASGNTIY
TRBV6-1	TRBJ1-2	ASKEGIGVYGYT
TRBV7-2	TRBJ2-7	ASSFTGVGNEQY
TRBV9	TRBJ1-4	ASSVGADRKKLF
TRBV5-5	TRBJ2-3	ASSLDLGFSTDTQY
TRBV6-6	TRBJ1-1	ASRWTQGDTEAF
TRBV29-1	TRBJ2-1	SVELLENGYNEQF
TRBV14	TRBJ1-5	ASSQDYHQPQH
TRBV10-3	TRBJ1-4	ATLGTSNEKLF
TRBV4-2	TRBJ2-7	ASSLETSGSYEQY
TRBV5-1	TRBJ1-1	ATRVQAGEAF
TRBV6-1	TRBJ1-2	ASSEGTGGGLYGYT
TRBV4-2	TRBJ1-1	ASSHQNTEAF
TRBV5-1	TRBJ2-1	ASSPGGANEQF
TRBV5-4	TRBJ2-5	ASCEGWGETQY
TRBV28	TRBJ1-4	ASSRINEKLF
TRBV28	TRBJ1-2	ASSPAGINYGYT
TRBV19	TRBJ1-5	ASSAISNQPQH
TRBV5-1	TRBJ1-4	ASSLSTGQGNEKLF
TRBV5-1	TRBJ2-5	ASSLDGSSFGETQY
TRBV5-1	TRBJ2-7	ASSFVGASYEQY
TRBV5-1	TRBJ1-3	ASSPGTAGNTIY